This T cell receptor (beta chain) came from a study of early T cells in non-severe SARS-CoV-2 infection. This clonotype has only a few counts. The CDR3 is 15 amino acids. The germline gives CDR1 MNHNS, CDR2 SASEGT. V shed 7 bases, J shed 4 bases, and the junction held 12 bases outside the gene matches. A single record per CDR3 protein comes from TCRdb applying MiXCR to the 5' RACE reads. The profile covers tens of thousands of distinct CDR3 sequences, with 12% appearing a single time and about 6.5% taken by the ten largest. The sequence came from an adult who was a healthcare worker with PCR-confirmed SARS-CoV-2 infection or an uninfected control (not recorded which). The sequencing input was whole blood. This rearrangement joins TRBV6-1 to TRBJ1-1; 7 nucleotides line up with TRBD1. The CDR3 DNA is TGTGCCAGCACCCTAGGGAGGGGGCAAGTCACTGAAGCTTTCTTT. Translation gives CASTLGRGQVTEAFF.